Listed below are T cell receptor beta chains from one sample, sequenced in a study of cytomegalovirus exposure and HLA in healthy donors. The method was immunoSEQ multiplex PCR; TCRdb's version includes in-frame clones alone and lacks a portion of them. The sample lists over 200,000 clones, around 87% seen once, with approximately 2% in the top ten. The specimen sequenced was PBMCs. The receptor set was obtained from a woman under 30 in good health and CMV-seropositive. The CDR3 runs from the conserved cysteine through the conserved F or W. Fields, in order: D gene, V gene, J gene, clone size, CDR3 protein, CDR3 DNA. The D gene is left open where the match is weak. The size entry is marked missing in some rows and otherwise reads once, few, many or a size class.

TRBD2	TRBV30	TRBJ2-2	-	CAWSVGIAGEYGELFF	TGTGCCTGGAGTGTAGGAATAGCGGGAGAGTACGGGGAGCTGTTTTTT
TRBD2	TRBV4-2	TRBJ2-7	-	CASSHAGTSKGYEQYF	TGTGCCAGCAGCCACGCCGGGACTAGTAAAGGGTACGAGCAGTACTTC
-	TRBV7-2	TRBJ2-2	-	CASSFPNSGELFF	TGTGCCAGCAGCTTCCCAAACTCCGGGGAGCTGTTTTTT
TRBD2	TRBV29-1	TRBJ2-3	-	CSVAASGADTQYF	TGCAGCGTTGCGGCTAGCGGGGCAGATACGCAGTATTTT
-	TRBV12-5	TRBJ1-4	-	CASGLTGKLFF	TGTGCTAGTGGTTTGACGGGGAAACTGTTTTTT
TRBD2	TRBV6-5	TRBJ2-7	-	CASSYSTSGMAYEQYF	TGTGCCAGCAGTTACTCGACTAGCGGGATGGCCTACGAGCAGTACTTC
-	TRBV5-1	TRBJ2-7	-	CASSLAVPNEQYF	TGCGCCAGCAGCTTGGCGGTCCCTAACGAGCAGTACTTC
-	TRBV19	TRBJ1-2	-	CASSIAWSPSYGYTF	TGTGCCAGTAGTATAGCGTGGAGCCCGAGCTATGGCTACACCTTC
TRBD2	TRBV4-2	TRBJ2-7	-	CASSPGPRGTRDYEQYF	TGTGCCAGCAGCCCCGGACCCCGCGGGACTAGGGACTACGAGCAGTACTTC
TRBD1	TRBV5-1	TRBJ1-2	-	CASSLAPGQDVVYGYTF	TGCGCCAGCAGCTTGGCTCCCGGACAGGACGTGGTATATGGCTACACCTTC
-	TRBV19	TRBJ1-1	-	CASSTYRDRTEAFF	TGTGCCAGTAGTACCTACAGGGACCGGACTGAAGCTTTCTTT
-	TRBV10-3	TRBJ2-7	-	CAISLSWGQNNEQYF	TGTGCCATCAGCCTAAGTTGGGGCCAGAATAACGAGCAGTACTTC
-	TRBV28	TRBJ1-1	-	CASSFSIGVYQDTEAFF	TGTGCCAGCAGTTTCAGTATCGGGGTTTATCAGGACACTGAAGCTTTCTTT
-	TRBV18	TRBJ1-1	once	CASCEGGNTEAFF	TGTGCCAGCTGTGAGGGAGGGAACACTGAAGCTTTCTTT
-	TRBV20-1	TRBJ1-1	-	CSARQTTSAFF	TGCAGTGCTAGACAGACAACATCGGCTTTCTTT
-	TRBV7-9	TRBJ1-1	few	CASSLNRVNTEAFF	TGTGCCAGCAGCTTAAACAGGGTGAACACTGAAGCTTTCTTT
-	TRBV5-1	TRBJ1-2	-	CASSLGTENYGYTF	TGCGCCAGCAGCTTGGGTACGGAGAACTATGGCTACACCTTC
-	TRBV27	TRBJ2-3	few	CASSPRGITDTQYF	TGTGCCAGCAGTCCTCGCGGGATCACAGATACGCAGTATTTT
TRBD1	TRBV4-1	TRBJ1-1	-	CASAGTGDEAFF	TGCGCCAGTGCCGGGACAGGGGATGAAGCTTTCTTT
-	TRBV2	TRBJ2-2	-	CASSVPGGNNTGELFF	TGTGCCAGCAGCGTACCAGGGGGGAATAACACCGGGGAGCTGTTTTTT
-	TRBV30	TRBJ2-7	-	CAWRDAGEQYF	TGTGCCTGGAGGGACGCGGGCGAGCAGTACTTC
-	TRBV27	TRBJ1-5	-	CASSDGIQPQHF	TGTGCCAGCAGTGACGGGATCCAGCCCCAGCATTTT
TRBD1	TRBV28	TRBJ2-4	-	CASSLRQGDRIAKNIQYF	TGTGCCAGCAGTTTAAGACAGGGGGATCGTATAGCCAAAAACATTCAGTACTTC
TRBD2	TRBV18	TRBJ2-1	once	CASSPGTSGEQFF	TGTGCCAGCTCACCCGGGACTAGCGGGGAACAGTTCTTC
-	TRBV9	TRBJ2-7	-	CASSVAEGREQYF	TGTGCCAGCAGCGTAGCGGAGGGTCGCGAGCAGTACTTC
-	TRBV6-1	TRBJ1-2	-	CASSDSAANYGYTF	TGTGCCAGCAGTGATAGCGCCGCTAACTATGGCTACACCTTC
-	TRBV28	TRBJ2-2	once	CASTEGVVTGELFF	TGTGCCAGCACCGAAGGAGTGGTGACCGGGGAGCTGTTTTTT
TRBD1	TRBV11-2	TRBJ2-4	-	CASSLRPIRQGHIQYF	TGTGCCAGCAGCCTGAGGCCGATTAGACAGGGACACATTCAGTACTTC
TRBD1	TRBV7-6	TRBJ1-5	-	CASSLTGFAQPQHF	TGTGCCAGCAGCTTGACAGGGTTTGCTCAGCCCCAGCATTTT
TRBD2	TRBV2	TRBJ2-3	-	CASKELAVGTDTQYF	TGTGCCAGCAAAGAACTAGCGGTAGGCACAGATACGCAGTATTTT
-	TRBV11-2	TRBJ2-1	-	CASSFSDEQFF	TGTGCCAGCAGCTTCAGCGATGAGCAGTTCTTC
-	TRBV5-1	TRBJ1-1	-	CASSLQRVTEAFF	TGCGCCAGCAGCTTACAACGGGTCACTGAAGCTTTCTTT
TRBD2	TRBV5-6	TRBJ2-3	-	CASSLAREGVTDTQYF	TGTGCCAGCAGCTTGGCGCGGGAGGGCGTCACAGATACGCAGTATTTT
TRBD1	TRBV28	TRBJ1-2	few	CASSPGQNYGYTF	TGTGCCAGCAGTCCGGGACAGAACTATGGCTACACCTTC
-	TRBV30	TRBJ1-2	few	CAWSVAGHGYTF	TGTGCCTGGAGTGTAGCAGGGCATGGCTACACCTTC
-	TRBV28	TRBJ1-5	once	CASTAGRRQPQHF	TGTGCCAGCACCGCTGGGAGGCGTCAGCCCCAGCATTTT
TRBD1	TRBV7-2	TRBJ1-2	few	CASSTRQGANYGYTF	TGTGCCAGCAGCACCCGACAGGGGGCTAACTATGGCTACACCTTC
-	TRBV7-3	TRBJ2-2	-	CASSLTYVGAATHTGELFF	TGTGCCAGCAGCTTAACGTACGTCGGAGCTGCCACGCACACCGGGGAGCTGTTTTTT
-	TRBV21-1	TRBJ2-1	-	CASSKRAGPGMEQFF	TGTGCCAGCAGCAAGCGAGCGGGACCGGGGATGGAGCAGTTCTTC
-	TRBV27	TRBJ1-1	once	CASTWGGAPNTEAFF	TGTGCCAGCACCTGGGGAGGGGCCCCGAACACTGAAGCTTTCTTT
TRBD1	TRBV5-1	TRBJ2-1	-	CASSLETGYEQFF	TGCGCCAGCAGCTTGGAGACAGGGTACGAGCAGTTCTTC
-	TRBV5-5	TRBJ2-7	-	CASSLATSYEQYF	TGTGCCAGCAGCTTGGCGACTAGCTACGAGCAGTACTTC
-	TRBV27	TRBJ2-7	-	CASSRQGPGWEYF	TGTGCCAGCAGTCGGCAGGGTCCTGGATGGGAGTACTTC
-	TRBV7-9	TRBJ1-2	-	CASSLEGQGRPNYGYTF	TGTGCCAGCAGCTTAGAAGGGCAGGGCCGCCCGAACTATGGCTACACCTTC
-	TRBV30	TRBJ1-5	-	CAWSTGPNQPQHF	TGTGCCTGGAGTACAGGCCCTAATCAGCCCCAGCATTTT
-	TRBV6-5	TRBJ1-4	-	CASSYSGGVGEKLFF	TGTGCCAGCAGTTACTCGGGAGGGGTCGGTGAAAAACTGTTTTTT
TRBD1	TRBV28	TRBJ2-3	-	CASSQDRASDTQYF	TGTGCCAGCAGCCAAGACAGGGCGTCAGATACGCAGTATTTT
-	TRBV7-3	TRBJ2-3	-	CASSSGGLDTQYF	TGTGCCAGCAGCTCCGGCGGTTTGGATACGCAGTATTTT
TRBD2	TRBV28	TRBJ2-3	-	CASSTSGREEDTQYF	TGTGCCAGCAGCACTAGCGGGAGGGAAGAGGATACGCAGTATTTT